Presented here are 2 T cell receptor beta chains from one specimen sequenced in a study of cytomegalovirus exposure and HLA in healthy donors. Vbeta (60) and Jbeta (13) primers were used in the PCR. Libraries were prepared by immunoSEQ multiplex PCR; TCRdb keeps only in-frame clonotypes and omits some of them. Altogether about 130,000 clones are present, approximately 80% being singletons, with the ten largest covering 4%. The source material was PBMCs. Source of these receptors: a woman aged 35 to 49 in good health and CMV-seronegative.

Here the CDR3 DNA reads TGTGCCAGCAGCTCCGGGACCGGGAGCTCTGGGGCCAACGTCCTGACTTTC. Translating it yields CASSSGTGSSGANVLTF. The V and J genes are TRBV7-9 and TRBJ2-6; possible D gene TRBD2, 6 bases. The V end lost 4 bases, the J end lost 0 bases, and 13 bases lay between the germline ends. The CDR3 loop spans 17 amino acids. Germline V CDR1 and CDR2: SEHNR, FQNEAQ (reference sequence).

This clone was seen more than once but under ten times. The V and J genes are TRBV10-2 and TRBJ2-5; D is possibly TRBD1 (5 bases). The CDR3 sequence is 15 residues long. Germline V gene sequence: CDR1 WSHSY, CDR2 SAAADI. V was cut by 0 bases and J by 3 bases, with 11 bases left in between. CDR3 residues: CASSESVWGEETQYF. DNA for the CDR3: TGCGCCAGCAGTGAGTCGGTATGGGGCGAAGAGACCCAGTACTTC.